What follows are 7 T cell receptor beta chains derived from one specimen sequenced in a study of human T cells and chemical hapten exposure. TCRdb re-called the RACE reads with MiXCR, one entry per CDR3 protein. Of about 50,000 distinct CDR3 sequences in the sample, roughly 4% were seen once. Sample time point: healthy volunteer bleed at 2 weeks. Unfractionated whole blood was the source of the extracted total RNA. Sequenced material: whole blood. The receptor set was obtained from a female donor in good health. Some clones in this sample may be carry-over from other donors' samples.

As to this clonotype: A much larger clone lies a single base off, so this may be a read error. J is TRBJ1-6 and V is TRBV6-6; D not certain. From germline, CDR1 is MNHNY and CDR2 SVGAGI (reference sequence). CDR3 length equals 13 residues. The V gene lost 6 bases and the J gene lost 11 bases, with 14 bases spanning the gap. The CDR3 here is CASSARWEAPLHF. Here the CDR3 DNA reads TGTGCCAGCAGCGCCCGTTGGGAAGCACCCCTCCACTTT.

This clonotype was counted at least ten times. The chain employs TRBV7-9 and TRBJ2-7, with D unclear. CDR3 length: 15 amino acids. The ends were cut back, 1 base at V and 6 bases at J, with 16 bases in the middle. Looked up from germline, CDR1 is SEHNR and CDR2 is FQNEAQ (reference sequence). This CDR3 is CASSLGSRSSVEQYF. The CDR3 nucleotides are TGTGCCAGCAGCTTAGGGTCGAGGTCATCCGTCGAGCAGTACTTC.

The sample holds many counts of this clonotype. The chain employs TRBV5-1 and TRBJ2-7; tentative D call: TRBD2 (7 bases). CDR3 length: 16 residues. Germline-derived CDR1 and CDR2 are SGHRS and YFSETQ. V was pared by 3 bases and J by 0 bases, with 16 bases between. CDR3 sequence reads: CASSSQQGGSSYEQYF. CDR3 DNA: TGCGCCAGCAGCTCGCAACAGGGAGGGTCCTCCTACGAGCAGTACTTC.

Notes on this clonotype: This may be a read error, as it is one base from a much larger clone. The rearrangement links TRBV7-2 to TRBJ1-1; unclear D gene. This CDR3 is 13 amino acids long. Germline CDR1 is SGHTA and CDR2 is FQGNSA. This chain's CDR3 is CAISLSRDTEAFF. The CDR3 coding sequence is TGTGCCATCAGCTTATCAAGAGACACTGAAGCTTTCTTT.

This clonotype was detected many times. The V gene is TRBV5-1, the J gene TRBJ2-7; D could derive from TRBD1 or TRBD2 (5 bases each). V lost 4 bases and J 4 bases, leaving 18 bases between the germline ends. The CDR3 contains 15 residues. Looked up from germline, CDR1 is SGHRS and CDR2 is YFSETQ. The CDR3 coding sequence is TGCGCCAGCAGCCCGTTGGGACCCCCCGGGTACGAGCAGTACTTC. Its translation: CASSPLGPPGYEQYF.

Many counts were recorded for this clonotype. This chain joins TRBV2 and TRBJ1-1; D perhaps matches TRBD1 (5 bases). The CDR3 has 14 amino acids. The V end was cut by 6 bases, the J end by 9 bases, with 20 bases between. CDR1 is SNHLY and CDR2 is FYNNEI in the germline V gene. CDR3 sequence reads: CASRAPGPPRQAFF. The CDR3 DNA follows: TGTGCCAGCAGAGCTCCGGGACCCCCACGCCAAGCTTTCTTT.

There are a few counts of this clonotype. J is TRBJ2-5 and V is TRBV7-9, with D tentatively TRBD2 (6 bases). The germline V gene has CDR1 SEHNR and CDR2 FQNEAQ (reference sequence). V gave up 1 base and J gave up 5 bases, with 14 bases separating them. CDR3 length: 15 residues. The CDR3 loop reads CASSLGLSLAETQYF. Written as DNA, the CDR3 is TGTGCCAGCAGCTTAGGTTTATCACTAGCCGAGACCCAGTACTTC.